Reported below is one T cell receptor beta chain. What it recognizes is unknown. Produced via immunoSEQ multiplex PCR; TCRdb's table is partial and in-frame only. Among fewer than 150,000 clones, around 92% were seen once, and the ten largest hold 14%. This specimen belongs to a study of T cell responses to AZD1222 COVID-19 vaccine. Study background: Second doses that came at about 4 or about 12 weeks were put together.

General study findings and limits: Seropositive at baseline were only 5 to 7 AZD1222 recipients. Recipients of two AZD1222 doses showed rising Spike-specific TCR breadth and depth. It was only after the peak T cell response that any repertoires were sampled.

Trimming took 0 bases from V and 2 from J, leaving 20 bases between them. This CDR3 comprises 18 residues. Germline values: CDR1 LGHNA, CDR2 YSLEER. The sequencing here drew on peripheral blood, taken on day 0 of AZD1222 vaccination. The V call is TRBV4-3, the J call TRBJ2-7; possible D gene TRBD2, 6 bases. The clonotype was recovered from an adult in good health. The CDR3 spells CASSQDSAGRFNTYEQYF. For the CDR3, the DNA is TGCGCCAGCAGCCAAGATTCGGCCGGGAGATTTAATACCTACGAGCAGTACTTC.